A single sample gave rise to the 31 T cell receptor beta chains below, sequenced in a study of T cell responses to AZD1222 COVID-19 vaccine. Sequencing used immunoSEQ multiplex PCR; TCRdb keeps in-frame clones, though not all of them. The profile shows some 150,000 clones, around 85% of them singletons. The sample in question was peripheral blood, obtained 28 days after the second dose of the MenACWY control vaccine. The receptors come from an adult who received the MenACWY meningococcal vaccine as a control.

The chain couples TRBV10-2 to TRBJ2-2; D possibly matches TRBD1 or TRBD2 (5 bases each). Germline lookup yields CDR1 WSHSY and CDR2 SAAADI. Trimming cost V 4 bases and J 0 bases, with 12 bases left between them. The CDR3 is 16 amino acids. CDR3 nucleotide sequence: TGCGCCAGCAGTGCGGGGCTACGCGCGAACACCGGGGAGCTGTTTTTT. As protein: CASSAGLRANTGELFF.

This clone was recorded only once. The chain uses TRBV7-8 and TRBJ1-1; a weak D match, TRBD1 (5 bases). Deletions cut 8 bases from V and 4 bases from J, with 17 bases between. This CDR3 has 14 amino acids. Germline V gene data show CDR1 as SGHVS and CDR2 as FQNEAQ. The CDR3 DNA reads TGTGCCAGCGGGACCTCTTGGGGGGGCACTGAAGCTTTCTTT. Protein: CASGTSWGGTEAFF.

This clone showed up just once. This sequence joins TRBV7-6 and TRBJ1-5, with 12 nucleotides matching TRBD1. This CDR3 spans 20 amino acids. J gave up 0 bases and V 5 bases, and 14 bases lay outside the gene matches. CDR1 SGHVS and CDR2 FNYEAQ come from the germline V gene. CDR3 DNA: TGTGCCAGCAGCCCAGGGCGAGGGACAGGGGGCATGAATAGCAATCAGCCCCAGCATTTT. The encoded protein is CASSPGRGTGGMNSNQPQHF.

The genes are TRBV7-8 and TRBJ1-1, with 9 positions matching TRBD1. Germline values: CDR1 SGHVS, CDR2 FQNEAQ. The CDR3 is 15 residues long. Losses at the gene ends were 3 bases for V and 1 base for J; bases not matched to a gene: 3. The chain's CDR3 is CASSFSGQGNTEAFF. The CDR3 DNA reads TGTGCCAGCAGCTTCTCGGGACAGGGGAACACTGAAGCTTTCTTT.

The rearrangement joins TRBV7-2 to TRBJ2-7; unclear D gene. Germline CDR1 reads SGHTA; CDR2 reads FQGNSA. Trimming took 6 bases from V and 3 from J, leaving 12 bases between them. The CDR3 totals 13 residues. The CDR3 DNA sequence: TGTGCCAGCAGTCAGACCCCAAGCTACGAGCAGTACTTC. Its protein product is CASSQTPSYEQYF.

This chain uses TRBV7-3 with TRBJ2-2; D is ambiguous. Between the trimmed V and J ends, which lost 4 bases and 7 bases, there was a span of 7 bases. The CDR3 is 12 amino acids. CDR1 and CDR2 (germline): SGHTA, FQGTGA. CDR3 region: CASSSPSGELFF. The CDR3 DNA follows: TGTGCCAGCAGCTCCCCTAGCGGGGAGCTGTTTTTT.

This clone was seen just once. One base away lies a much larger clone, so this may be a sequencing read error. This chain links TRBV3-1 (or the pseudogene TRBV3-2) with TRBJ1-5, with 12 bases matching TRBD1. This CDR3 spans 15 amino acids. Germline-derived CDR1 and CDR2 are LGHDT and YNNKEL (reference sequence). Losses at the gene ends were 6 bases for V and 7 bases for J; bases not matched to a gene: 7. This CDR3 is CASSPGTGGGQPQHF. The CDR3 nucleotides read TGTGCCAGCAGTCCCGGGACAGGGGGCGGGCAGCCCCAGCATTTT.

The CDR3 loop reads CASSLGRNSNQPQHF. DNA of the CDR3: TGTGCCAGCAGCCTGGGACGGAATAGCAATCAGCCCCAGCATTTT. The chain joins TRBV7-2 to TRBJ1-5; tentative D call: TRBD1 (5 bases). The ends were cut back, 5 bases at V and 0 bases at J, with 11 bases in the middle. In germline, CDR1 is SGHTA, CDR2 FQGNSA. This CDR3 has 15 amino acids. Supplemented by reference TRBV7-2 and TRBJ1-5, the full variable domain reads GAGVSQSPSNKVTEKGKDVELRCDPISGHTALYWYRQSLGQGLEFLIYFQGNSAPDKSGLPSDRFSAERTGGSVSTLTIQRTQQEDSAVYLCASSLGRNSNQPQHFGDGTRLSIL.

The rearrangement links TRBV2 to TRBJ2-1, with 14 nucleotides matching TRBD2. The CDR3 contains 15 residues. Germline CDR1 SNHLY, CDR2 FYNNEI. The ends lost 6 bases at V and 7 bases at J; junction bases unmatched: 5. CDR3 amino acids: CASRRGLAGVNEQFF. As DNA, the CDR3 is TGTGCCAGCAGGAGGGGACTAGCGGGAGTTAATGAGCAGTTCTTC.

The chain couples TRBV10-2 to TRBJ2-3, with D unclear. Germline CDR1 is WSHSY and CDR2 is SAAADI. The CDR3 is 11 residues long. Trimming left V 6 bases short and J 11 bases short, with 12 bases between. The CDR3 spells CASRGPRLQYF. As DNA, the CDR3 is TGCGCCAGCAGGGGCCCCCGGTTGCAGTATTTT.

The gene calls are TRBV6-5 and TRBJ1-1, with D hard to call. V was cut by 2 bases and J by 7 bases, with 8 bases left in between. The CDR3 is 12 amino acids. CDR1 is MNHEY, CDR2 SVGAGI, per germline. CDR3 coding DNA: TGTGCCAGCAGTTACAGGCGGGGTGAAGCTTTCTTT. Translation gives CASSYRRGEAFF.

This chain connects TRBV27 to TRBJ2-5; possible D gene TRBD1, 6 bases. Trimming took 4 bases from V and 4 from J, leaving 16 bases between them. Per germline, CDR1 MNHEY and CDR2 SMNVEV (reference sequence). The CDR3 runs 15 residues. Here the CDR3 DNA reads TGTGCCAGCAGTTGGGTAGGGCAGGGGAGAGAGACCCAGTACTTC. This gives the protein CASSWVGQGRETQYF.

This clone was detected only once. The chain employs TRBV6-1 and TRBJ2-1; no reliable D call. The CDR3 has 16 amino acids. V was pared by 2 bases and J by 0 bases, with 11 bases between. Germline CDR1 MNHNS, CDR2 SASEGT. Written as DNA, the CDR3 is TGTGCCAGCAGTGAAACTGGGCACCCCTCCTACAATGAGCAGTTCTTC. The encoded protein is CASSETGHPSYNEQFF.

The chain has TRBV5-1 and TRBJ2-5; D may be TRBD1 (6 bases). The CDR3 has 16 residues. V was cut by 1 base and J by 5 bases, with 18 bases left in between. Germline assignment: CDR1 SGHRS and CDR2 YFSETQ. CDR3 coding DNA: TGCGCCAGCAGCTTGATAGGGGCAGGGGTAGAGGAGACCCAGTACTTC. Amino acid sequence: CASSLIGAGVEETQYF. The full variable domain, its missing parts supplied by reference TRBV5-1 and TRBJ2-5, is KAGVTQTPRYLIKTRGQQVTLSCSPISGHRSVSWYQQTPGQGLQFLFEYFSETQRNKGNFPGRFSGRQFSNSRSEMNVSTLELGDSALYLCASSLIGAGVEETQYFGPGTRLLVL.

The chain combines TRBV9 with TRBJ2-7; D is undetermined. Trimming took off 0 bases at V and 3 bases at J, with 7 bases between the two ends. Per the germline V gene, CDR1 is SGDLS and CDR2 is YYNGEE. This CDR3 is built from 13 residues. The CDR3 DNA reads TGTGCCAGCAGCGTAGACGTCAGCTACGAGCAGTACTTC. This codes for CASSVDVSYEQYF.

A single count supports this clone. J is TRBJ2-5 and V is TRBV28; D unresolved. Germline CDR1 and CDR2: MDHEN and SYDVKM. This CDR3 has 13 amino acids. V lost 6 bases, J lost 5 bases, and 13 bases lay in between. CDR3 nucleotides: TGTGCCAGCAGCCCGACTGGGCGGGAGACCCAGTACTTC. This sequence encodes CASSPTGRETQYF.

J is TRBJ1-1 and V is TRBV5-1; D perhaps matches TRBD1 (5 bases). This CDR3 is built from 14 residues. Germline CDR1 SGHRS, CDR2 YFSETQ. Trimming shortened V by 4 bases and J by 7 bases, and 17 bases separated the two germline ends. The CDR3 loop reads CASSLAGGAREAFF. Here the CDR3 DNA reads TGCGCCAGCAGCCTAGCAGGAGGGGCGCGTGAAGCTTTCTTT.

This clone showed up just once. The J gene is TRBJ2-3, the V gene TRBV29-1, with D hard to call. CDR3 length equals 14 residues. CDR1 and CDR2 from the germline V gene are SQVTM and ANQGSEA. V was trimmed by 1 base and J by 4 bases, leaving 12 bases between them. The CDR3 loop reads CSVEGVILPDTQYF. The CDR3 DNA is TGCAGCGTTGAAGGCGTCATCCTCCCAGATACGCAGTATTTT.

The chain has TRBV5-1 and TRBJ1-2; D is unresolved. In germline, CDR1 is SGHRS, CDR2 YFSETQ. Trimming removed 3 bases at V and 8 bases at J, with 8 bases between. The CDR3 contains 11 residues. This CDR3 is CASSSYSGYTF. CDR3 bases: TGCGCCAGCAGCTCATATAGCGGCTACACCTTC.

The rearrangement uses TRBV6-1 and TRBJ2-1; D is uncertain. V shed 0 bases and J shed 12 bases, with 9 bases lying between them. The CDR3 length is 12 residues. CDR1 and CDR2 (germline): MNHNS, SASEGT. The CDR3 spells CASSEAGTLQFF. The DNA for the CDR3 is TGTGCCAGCAGTGAAGCGGGCACGCTGCAGTTCTTC.

This chain uses TRBV7-9 with TRBJ2-1; 9 nucleotides agree with TRBD2. The length of the CDR3 is 14 residues. Germline values: CDR1 SEHNR, CDR2 FQNEAQ (reference sequence). V lost 2 bases and J lost 9; bases outside the gene matches: 5. The CDR3 here is CASSLSGTSLEQFF. DNA of the CDR3: TGTGCCAGCAGCTTATCGGGGACTAGCCTTGAGCAGTTCTTC.

The gene calls are TRBV10-1 and TRBJ2-3, with D tentatively TRBD1 (6 bases). CDR1 is WNHNN, CDR2 SYGVQD, per germline (reference sequence). The CDR3 is 14 amino acids. With 3 bases removed from V and 5 bases from J, the gap between germline ends came to 12 bases. The CDR3 here is CASSETGWGDTQYF. The CDR3 DNA sequence: TGCGCCAGCAGTGAAACAGGGTGGGGAGATACGCAGTATTTT.

The J gene is TRBJ1-2, the V gene TRBV3-1 (or the pseudogene TRBV3-2); D is undetermined. Germline V CDR1 and CDR2: LGHDT, YNNKEL (reference sequence). The CDR3 has 12 amino acids. Trimming took 1 base from V and 7 from J, leaving 7 bases between them. CDR3 sequence: CASSQVGFGYTF. In DNA, the CDR3 is TGTGCCAGCAGCCAAGTGGGTTTTGGCTACACCTTC.

V is TRBV7-2 and J is TRBJ2-3; 7 bases are shared with TRBD2. V trimming: 5 bases; J trimming: 4 bases; junction bases outside the gene matches: 3. The CDR3 totals 13 residues. Germline V gene sequence: CDR1 SGHTA, CDR2 FQGNSA. CDR3 region: CASSGGVADTQYF. The CDR3 nucleotides are TGTGCCAGCAGCGGGGGGGTCGCAGATACGCAGTATTTT.

This clone showed up just once. This chain uses TRBV6-5 with TRBJ2-2, with a possible D match to TRBD1 (6 bases). Trimming removed 3 bases from V and 5 bases from J, with 16 bases in between. Germline CDR1 MNHEY, CDR2 SVGAGI. The CDR3 runs 16 residues. The CDR3 DNA follows: TGTGCCAGCAGTTATACAGGGCCCCCCCTGACCGGGGAGCTGTTTTTT. Encoded protein: CASSYTGPPLTGELFF.

The genes are TRBV7-2 and TRBJ1-1; 7 positions agree with TRBD1. The CDR3 contains 15 residues. The J segment lost 4 bases and the V segment lost 2 bases, leaving 7 bases of the junction unmatched. The germline V gene has CDR1 SGHTA and CDR2 FQGNSA. The CDR3 nucleotides are TGTGCCAGCAGCTTACGGACAGGCACTATCACTGAAGCTTTCTTT. It encodes CASSLRTGTITEAFF. Full variable domain (rest looked up from reference TRBV7-2 and TRBJ1-1): GAGVSQSPSNKVTEKGKDVELRCDPISGHTALYWYRQSLGQGLEFLIYFQGNSAPDKSGLPSDRFSAERTGGSVSTLTIQRTQQEDSAVYLCASSLRTGTITEAFFGQGTRLTVV.

A note on this clone: One junction end does not reproduce the germline sequence, and a read error may be involved. The chain joins TRBV7-9 to TRBJ1-2, with TRBD1 identical over 8 bases. Germline CDR1 and CDR2: SEHNR and FQNEAQ (reference sequence). The CDR3 consists of 17 residues. The CDR3 sequence is CASSLGRSGTGDYGYTF. CDR3 DNA: TGTGCCAGCAGTTTAGGGCGCTCCGGGACAGGAGACTATGGCTACACCTTC.

The CDR3 loop is CASSLVGGTNEKLFF. The CDR3 nucleotides read TGTGCCAGCAGCTTGGTAGGGGGCACAAATGAAAAACTGTTTTTT. The gene calls are TRBV11-2 and TRBJ1-4; 7 nucleotides line up with TRBD1. The CDR3 is made up of 15 amino acids. Looked up from germline, CDR1 is SGHAT and CDR2 is FQNNGV. Trimming cost V 3 bases and J 5 bases; bases outside gene matches: 6.

The V and J genes are TRBV28 and TRBJ1-1, with D perhaps matching TRBD1 (6 bases). The V gene lost 4 bases and the J gene lost 5 bases, with 14 bases spanning the gap. The CDR3 consists of 14 residues. Germline values: CDR1 MDHEN, CDR2 SYDVKM. As DNA, the CDR3 is TGTGCCAGCAGTTATACAGGGTCGAGGACTGAAGCTTTCTTT. It encodes CASSYTGSRTEAFF.

The rearrangement links TRBV2 to TRBJ1-2; D perhaps matches TRBD1 (5 bases). From germline, CDR1 is SNHLY and CDR2 FYNNEI. Trimming removed 8 bases at V and 4 bases at J, with 14 bases between. The CDR3 loop spans 13 amino acids. The CDR3 coding sequence is TGTGCCAGCCGGAGCGGGGGGTCCTATGGCTACACCTTC. Protein: CASRSGGSYGYTF.

The sample holds one count of this clone. The chain joins TRBV28 to TRBJ1-1; D remains unclear. Trimming pared 6 bases from V and 3 bases from J, leaving 11 bases between. The CDR3 has 13 amino acids. Germline values: CDR1 MDHEN, CDR2 SYDVKM. The CDR3 DNA reads as TGTGCCAGCAGCCGAACCATCTACACTGAAGCTTTCTTT. It specifies CASSRTIYTEAFF.